What follows are 2 T cell receptor beta chains derived from one specimen sequenced in a study of shared clonotypes between healthy human individuals. The naive CD8 subset, CD45RO-negative cells positively selected for CCR7, excluded terminally differentiated effector memory CD45RA+ cells. Using immunoSEQ multiplex PCR, the repertoire was profiled, and TCRdb retains in-frame clones only, with some absent. The sample has under 850,000 clones, 80% to 95% seen once; the top ten hold nearly 25%. The sample comprised naive CD8+ T cells sorted from blood. The receptors derive from a man younger than 45 in good health.

This clone showed up just once. The chain carries TRBV7-9 and TRBJ2-7, with D perhaps assigned TRBD1 or TRBD2 (5 bases each). Germline CDR1 and CDR2: SEHNR and FQNEAQ (reference sequence). V lost 5 bases and J 2 bases, leaving 16 bases between the germline ends. This CDR3 region has 15 residues. The CDR3: CASSLRDRFPYEQYF. Written as DNA, the CDR3 is TGTGCCAGCAGCCTCAGGGACCGGTTCCCCTACGAGCAGTACTTC.

This chain uses TRBV11-3 with TRBJ2-7; D possibly uses TRBD1 or TRBD2 (5 bases each). The germline V gene encodes CDR1 SGHNT and CDR2 YENEEA. There are 16 residues in the CDR3. V lost 5 bases to trimming and J lost 6 bases, with 23 bases between them. The CDR3 here is CASSPGIGLAGPEQYF. For the CDR3, the DNA is TGTGCCAGCAGCCCAGGGATTGGCCTAGCTGGTCCCGAGCAGTACTTC.